The present entry profiles one T cell receptor (beta chain) with its context. Its antigen is as yet unknown. This sample is drawn from a study of OX40 agonist ivuxolimab in advanced cancers. Findings of the study overall: CD8+ T cells averaged more expanded clones than CD4+. At doses 0.1 to 3.0 mg/kg, CD4+ and CD8+ clones expanded. Which antigen the expanded peripheral T cells recognized is unknown.

V was pared by 4 bases and J by 6 bases, with 7 bases of the junction left unmatched. Germline CDR1 and CDR2: SGHVS and FNYEAQ. The CDR3 is made up of 17 amino acids. The protocol was immunoSEQ multiplex PCR, while the TCRdb copy is restricted to in-frame clones and leaves out a portion. The sample holds tens of thousands of clones, 90% seen once. Patients with a history of autoimmune disease or on systemic immunosuppression were excluded. The J gene is TRBJ2-4, the V gene TRBV7-6, with 15 bases identical to TRBD2. This receptor was identified in an adult with an advanced solid tumor such as melanoma, head and neck, liver or kidney cancer. Specimen: CD4+ or CD8+ T cells sorted from blood, collected in a trial of the OX40 agonist ivuxolimab. The CDR3 region is CASSSGLAGGPRNIQYF. CDR3 coding DNA: TGTGCCAGCAGCTCTGGACTAGCGGGGGGGCCTAGAAACATTCAGTACTTC. Full variable domain (missing parts from reference TRBV7-6 and TRBJ2-4): GAGVSQSPRYKVTKRGQDVALRCDPISGHVSLYWYRQALGQGPEFLTYFNYEAQQDKSGLPNDRFSAERPEGSISTLTIQRTEQRDSAMYRCASSSGLAGGPRNIQYFGAGTRLSVL.